What follows are 10 T cell receptor beta chains derived from one specimen sequenced in a study of T cell changes during pregnancy in multiple sclerosis. Method: immunoSEQ multiplex PCR; TCRdb's copy keeps in-frame clones and lacks some. In the table there are just over 30,000 clones, 87% of which are singletons. Sequencing was performed on CD8+ T cells from peripheral blood mononuclear cells, taken in the first trimester of pregnancy. Receptors were obtained from a female donor with multiple sclerosis, enrolled in a pregnancy study.

This chain links TRBV9 with TRBJ1-1; D remains ambiguous. This CDR3 comprises 11 residues. CDR1 is SGDLS, CDR2 YYNGEE, per germline. V was pared by 3 bases and J by 11 bases, with 11 bases between. The CDR3 DNA follows: TGTGCCAGCAGCGGTTCCTACGGGGCTTTCTTT. Encoded protein: CASSGSYGAFF.

V usage is TRBV2 and J usage is TRBJ1-1, with unresolved D. V was pared by 2 bases and J by 4 bases, with 8 bases between. Looked up from germline, CDR1 is SNHLY and CDR2 is FYNNEI. The CDR3 contains 13 residues. As DNA, the CDR3 is TGTGCCAGCAGTGAATTGTACGGCACTGAAGCTTTCTTT. It yields the protein CASSELYGTEAFF.

V gene TRBV11-3 combines with J gene TRBJ2-3; 8 bases are shared with TRBD2. The trim removed 3 bases at V and 1 base at J, leaving 9 bases unmatched. The CDR3 has 17 residues. CDR1 and CDR2 (germline): SGHNT, YENEEA. The CDR3 DNA reads as TGTGCCAGCAGCTTTTCTCATAGCGGGACGGGCACAGATACGCAGTATTTT. It codes for CASSFSHSGTGTDTQYF.

This chain connects TRBV7-8 to TRBJ2-1; 10 bases are a match to TRBD1. Germline V lookup: CDR1 SGHVS, CDR2 FQNEAQ. The V segment lost 5 bases and the J segment 6 bases; nucleotides outside the gene matches: 10. This CDR3 is 16 amino acids long. Here the CDR3 DNA reads TGTGCCAGCAGCGGGACGGGACAGGGGTACGGCAATGAGCAGTTCTTC. Encoded protein: CASSGTGQGYGNEQFF.

This clone was picked up one time. The rearrangement links TRBV27 to TRBJ1-5; D unclear. The length of the CDR3 is 15 residues. V was trimmed by 2 bases and J by 2 bases, leaving 10 bases between them. The V gene's germline CDR1 is MNHEY and CDR2 SMNVEV (reference sequence). As DNA, the CDR3 is TGTGCCAGCAGTTTAGGCAAGGGAGGCAATCAGCCCCAGCATTTT. Translating gives CASSLGKGGNQPQHF.

This clone was seen only once. Other DNA sequences within the sample encode an identical CDR3. The chain recombines TRBV4-1 with TRBJ2-7; 8 bases are a match to TRBD1. Germline CDR1 MGHRA, CDR2 YSYEKL. The CDR3 sequence is 14 residues long. V shed 4 bases and J 4 bases; nucleotides not matched to a gene: 6. The CDR3 DNA reads as TGCGCCAGCAGCCCAGACAGGGGAGAATACGAGCAGTACTTC. Its translation is CASSPDRGEYEQYF.

CDR3 sequence: CASSYYGGELFF. The CDR3 region has the DNA TGTGCCAGCAGTTACTACGGCGGGGAGCTGTTTTTT. The chain uses TRBV27 and TRBJ2-2; D is ambiguous. V lost 4 bases and J lost 7, with 7 bases in between. There are 12 residues in the CDR3. Germline loops: CDR1 MNHEY, CDR2 SMNVEV (reference sequence).

The V gene is TRBV4-3, the J gene TRBJ1-1, with 7 bases matching TRBD1. J was trimmed by 3 bases and V by 1 base; bases with no gene match: 5. Germline V lookup: CDR1 LGHNA, CDR2 YSLEER. This CDR3 is 15 amino acids long. In DNA form, the CDR3 reads TGCGCCAGCAGCCAAGGGGAACAGGGGTACACTGAAGCTTTCTTT. It encodes CASSQGEQGYTEAFF.

The chain employs TRBV4-3 and TRBJ1-1; D is ambiguous. The V gene lost 0 bases and the J gene lost 4 bases, with 9 bases spanning the gap. Germline V gene lookup returns CDR1 LGHNA and CDR2 YSLEER. The CDR3 length is 14 residues. The CDR3 DNA reads TGCGCCAGCAGCCAAGATTCCGGGGTCACTGAAGCTTTCTTT. Residues: CASSQDSGVTEAFF.

The J gene is TRBJ2-2, the V gene TRBV13; 8 bases align to TRBD2. The CDR3 is made up of 14 amino acids. With 3 bases clipped from V and 7 bases from J, the junction kept 4 bases outside the gene matches. The germline CDR1 and CDR2 sequences are PRHDT and FYEKMQ (reference sequence). The CDR3 loop is CASSLGLVHGELFF. DNA of the CDR3: TGTGCCAGCAGCTTGGGACTAGTCCACGGGGAGCTGTTTTTT.